Below, 12 T cell receptor beta chains from the same sample are listed, as sequenced in a study of blood T cells in healthy people across ages. For the second PCR, which ran for about 6 to 11 cycles, a sample-barcoded 5' primer and a J-beta primer mix were used. Using its own MiXCR run on the 5' RACE reads, TCRdb lists one record per CDR3 protein. The table records about 1.5 million distinct CDR3 sequences, 35% to 45% of them present only once. The sequenced sample was blood. Receptors were obtained from a woman younger than 35 in good health.

This clonotype has a handful of counts. The CDR3 loop reads CASSPPIADTQYF. CDR3 in DNA: TGTGCCAGCAGTCCCCCTATTGCAGATACGCAGTATTTT. The chain uses TRBV28 and TRBJ2-3; D not resolved. Trimming took off 5 bases at V and 4 bases at J, with 10 bases between the two ends. This CDR3 is built from 13 residues. Germline V gives CDR1 MDHEN, CDR2 SYDVKM.

V usage is TRBV20-1 and J usage is TRBJ2-7; 11 bases agree with TRBD1. Trimming cost V 6 bases and J 6 bases; bases outside gene matches: 7. CDR3 length: 13 amino acids. Germline V CDR1 and CDR2: DFQATT, SNEGSKA (reference sequence). In nucleotides, the CDR3 is TGCAGTGCCAACTCCGGGACAGGGGGCGAGCAGTACTTC. The encoded protein is CSANSGTGGEQYF.

The V call is TRBV10-3, the J call TRBJ2-1, with 11 bases matching TRBD2. J lost 1 base, V lost 10 bases, and 9 bases had no gene match. Germline V gene data show CDR1 as ENHRY and CDR2 as SYGVKD. This CDR3 contains 16 residues. CDR3 amino acids: CATSGTSGYSYNEQFF. CDR3 sequence (DNA): TGTGCCACCTCCGGGACTAGCGGATATTCCTACAATGAGCAGTTCTTC.

The genes are TRBV29-1 and TRBJ2-7; 7 positions agree with TRBD1. V trimming: 3 bases; J trimming: 2 bases; junction bases outside the gene matches: 1. This CDR3 comprises 12 residues. Germline V gene data show CDR1 as SQVTM and CDR2 as ANQGSEA. The CDR3 loop reads CSVDGQAYEQYF. The CDR3 DNA follows: TGCAGCGTTGATGGACAGGCCTACGAGCAGTACTTC.

This clonotype is a singleton in its sample. This chain uses TRBV6-6 with TRBJ2-5, with unresolved D. Germline assignment: CDR1 MNHNY and CDR2 SVGAGI (reference sequence). The CDR3 consists of 15 residues. V was pared by 6 bases and J by 11 bases, with 25 bases between. The CDR3 spells CASSAGPSSYNEQYF. As DNA, the CDR3 is TGTGCCAGCAGCGCCGGGCCGTCCTCCTACAATGAGCAGTACTTC.

The chain recombines TRBV27 with TRBJ2-3; TRBD1 agrees at 8 bases. J lost 3 bases, V lost 3 bases, and 20 bases had no gene match. The CDR3 extends over 20 amino acids. CDR1 and CDR2 from the germline V gene are MNHEY and SMNVEV (reference sequence). CDR3 nucleotide sequence: TGTGCCAGCAGTTTCTCCGGACAGGGTTTAGGCTCTATACGAACAGATACGCAGTATTTT. It specifies CASSFSGQGLGSIRTDTQYF.

The genes are TRBV5-5 and TRBJ2-1; the match to TRBD2 covers 9 bases. The CDR3 extends over 15 amino acids. V lost 6 bases, J lost 7 bases, and 11 bases stayed unmatched. Germline CDR1 and CDR2: SGHKS and YYEKEE (reference sequence). This CDR3 reads CASKPWAGGFNEQFF. The DNA for the CDR3 is TGTGCCAGCAAGCCATGGGCGGGGGGGTTTAATGAGCAGTTCTTC.

The V and J genes are TRBV9 and TRBJ2-7; TRBD2 matches 10 bases. J lost 7 bases, V lost 2 bases, and 12 bases had no gene match. Germline CDR1 and CDR2: SGDLS and YYNGEE. There are 16 residues in the CDR3. CDR3 nucleotides: TGTGCCAGCAGCGTCTCTAGCGGGGGATACTACAATGAGCAGTACTTC. It is translated as CASSVSSGGYYNEQYF. Complete variable domain (other parts from reference TRBV9 and TRBJ2-7): DSGVTQTPKHLITATGQRVTLRCSPRSGDLSVYWYQQSLDQGLQFLIQYYNGEERAKGNILERFSAQQFPDLHSELNLSSLELGDSALYFCASSVSSGGYYNEQYFGPGTRLTVT.

The V gene is TRBV5-1, the J gene TRBJ1-2; the D is unclear. Germline V gene sequence: CDR1 SGHRS, CDR2 YFSETQ. Trimming removed 0 bases at V and 6 bases at J, with 12 bases between. The CDR3 length is 14 residues. CDR3 residues: CASSLASGTDGYTF. The CDR3 DNA follows: TGCGCCAGCAGCTTGGCCTCGGGTACTGATGGCTACACCTTC.

The chain joins TRBV7-3 to TRBJ2-1; 8 positions match TRBD2. V gave up 5 bases and J gave up 4 bases; unmatched junction bases: 7. The CDR3 sequence is 15 residues long. Germline CDR1 and CDR2: SGHTA and FQGTGA. The CDR3: CASSAPGGGYNEQFF. CDR3 nucleotide sequence: TGTGCCAGCAGCGCCCCCGGGGGGGGATACAATGAGCAGTTCTTC.

There are a few counts of this clonotype. The chain couples TRBV30 to TRBJ1-2, with D tentatively TRBD1 (5 bases). The CDR3 is 11 residues long. The germline V gene encodes CDR1 GTSNPN and CDR2 SVGIG (reference sequence). CDR3 protein: CAWWGGYGYTF. DNA for the CDR3: TGTGCGTGGTGGGGCGGCTATGGCTACACCTTC.

The chain recombines TRBV12-3 or TRBV12-4 with TRBJ1-2; TRBD1 is a possible D gene (5 bases). The CDR3 has 14 amino acids. V was cut by 7 bases and J by 4 bases, with 16 bases left in between. The CDR3 DNA reads as TGTGCCAGCACCTTAACTGGCGGGGCCTATGGCTACACCTTC. Protein: CASTLTGGAYGYTF.